This T cell receptor (beta chain) appears in the sequencing data of a study of molecular identifiers for immune sequencing clone quantification. Study-wide results and caveats: Clones above 20 RNA copies held over 98% of effector molecules, under 1% in naive cells.

As concerns this clonotype: Its specificity is not known. This may stem from a read error, because a much larger clone lies one nucleotide away.

TCRdb reanalysed the PCR reads using MiXCR and keeps one entry per CDR3 protein. The table records 75,000 to 95,000 distinct CDR3 sequences, around a quarter of them present only once. This CDR3 comprises 14 residues. CDR1 is SGHNT, CDR2 YYREEE, per germline (reference sequence). J gave up 3 bases and V 4 bases, and 6 bases lay outside the gene matches. The sequence came from a human donor in good health. Some libraries in this study had Jurkat cell RNA spiked in. The rearrangement uses TRBV5-4 and TRBJ2-7, with 8 bases lining up with TRBD2. The sample consisted of naive CD8+ T cells from blood, with Jurkat cell RNA spiked in. The subset is: FACS-sorted CD8+CD4-CCR7+CD45RA+ naive T cells. The CDR3 sequence: CASSREGLGYEQYF. CDR3 sequence (DNA): TGTGCCAGCAGCCGGGAGGGGCTAGGCTACGAGCAGTACTTC. Looking up the rest from reference TRBV5-4 and TRBJ2-7 gives the full variable domain: ETGVTQSPTHLIKTRGQQVTLRCSSQSGHNTVSWYQQALGQGPQFIFQYYREEENGRGNFPPRFSGLQFPNYSSELNVNALELDDSALYLCASSREGLGYEQYFGPGTRLTVT.